This entry lists 10 T cell receptor beta chains sequenced from one sample in a study of T-cell reconstitution after alpha-beta-depleted transplantation in children. It was with unique molecular identifiers that the TCRbeta library was prepared. MiXCR, run by TCRdb on the PCR reads, gives a single entry per CDR3 protein. Seen here are more than 40,000 distinct CDR3 sequences, roughly 8.7% observed once, and the top ten hold approximately 30%. The source material was PBMCs, mostly from graft donor cells, sampled 60 days after TCRalphabeta/CD19-depleted stem cell transplant. The receptors were sampled from a male patient between 2 and 9 years old who had a stem cell transplant for chronic granulomatous disease, so the T cells may come from the graft donor.

This clonotype was seen at least ten times. This chain connects TRBV30 to TRBJ2-3; D is possibly TRBD2 (5 bases). The CDR3 extends over 11 amino acids. Looked up from germline, CDR1 is GTSNPN and CDR2 is SVGIG (reference sequence). The ends were cut back, 4 bases at V and 4 bases at J, with 6 bases in the middle. The CDR3 bases are TGTGCCTGGAAGGGAGCAGATACGCAGTATTTT. Translating gives CAWKGADTQYF.

There are many counts of this clonotype. J is TRBJ1-1 and V is TRBV4-1, with a tentative D call TRBD1 (6 bases). V gave up 1 base and J gave up 1 base, with 16 bases separating them. This CDR3 comprises 17 residues. Germline V gene lookup returns CDR1 MGHRA and CDR2 YSYEKL. CDR3 sequence reads: CASSQVPYRTANTEAFF. CDR3 DNA: TGCGCCAGCAGCCAAGTGCCTTATAGGACAGCGAACACTGAAGCTTTCTTT.

This clonotype showed up just a few times. V usage is TRBV12-3 or TRBV12-4 and J usage is TRBJ2-5; 13 bases line up with TRBD2. J lost 5 bases, V lost 6 bases, and 9 bases had no gene match. The CDR3 loop spans 16 amino acids. CDR3 in amino acids: CASSPTSGRAGETQYF. The CDR3 nucleotides are TGTGCCAGCAGCCCAACTAGCGGGAGGGCCGGGGAGACCCAGTACTTC.

This clonotype came up many times. V usage is TRBV5-6 and J usage is TRBJ2-1; no clear D. Germline CDR1 SGHDT, CDR2 YYEEEE. This CDR3 is 13 amino acids long. V shed 0 bases and J shed 10 bases, with 11 bases lying between them. The CDR3 loop is CASSLVATSEQFF. CDR3 sequence (DNA): TGTGCCAGCAGCTTGGTCGCGACCTCAGAGCAGTTCTTC.

This clonotype was observed many times. The chain links TRBV7-6 to TRBJ1-3; a possible D gene is TRBD1 (5 bases). CDR1 is SGHVS, CDR2 FNYEAQ, per germline. The CDR3 is 19 amino acids. V was pared by 2 bases and J by 0 bases, with 20 bases between. CDR3 sequence (DNA): TGTGCCAGCAGCTTACTCGGGGGTCGACATTTTACCTCTGGAAACACCATATATTTT. As protein: CASSLLGGRHFTSGNTIYF.

The chain links TRBV5-5 to TRBJ2-4, with D unclear. V was trimmed by 4 bases and J by 3 bases, leaving 8 bases between them. CDR1 is SGHKS and CDR2 is YYEKEE in the germline V gene (reference sequence). This CDR3 region has 13 residues. The CDR3: CASSVSDKNIQYF. CDR3 sequence (DNA): TGTGCCAGCAGCGTAAGCGACAAAAACATTCAGTACTTC.

J is TRBJ1-4 and V is TRBV20-1; TRBD1 is a possible D gene (5 bases). V was trimmed by 0 bases and J by 7 bases, leaving 12 bases between them. Germline V gene data show CDR1 as DFQATT and CDR2 as SNEGSKA (reference sequence). The CDR3 totals 14 residues. This CDR3 is CSARDGQGVEKLFF. CDR3 coding DNA: TGCAGTGCTAGAGATGGGCAGGGCGTTGAAAAACTGTTTTTT.

This clonotype was detected only a few times. J is TRBJ1-6 and V is TRBV9; 7 nucleotides match TRBD1. CDR1 is SGDLS and CDR2 is YYNGEE in the germline V gene. There are 14 residues in the CDR3. Trimming at V came to 3 bases and at J to 8 bases, leaving 5 bases not matched to a gene. The CDR3 sequence: CASSETGKDSPLHF. In nucleotides, the CDR3 is TGTGCCAGCAGCGAGACAGGGAAGGATTCACCCCTCCACTTT.

The chain couples TRBV20-1 to TRBJ2-2; D is unresolved. Germline V CDR1 and CDR2: DFQATT, SNEGSKA (reference sequence). The CDR3 contains 13 residues. V lost 3 bases and J lost 4, with 9 bases in between. DNA of the CDR3: TGCAGTGCTAGTAAGCCCCCCACCGGGGAGCTGTTTTTT. Amino acid sequence: CSASKPPTGELFF.

This chain uses TRBV19 with TRBJ2-3; 11 bases map to TRBD2. V lost 8 bases, J lost 2 bases, and 9 bases stayed unmatched. Per germline, CDR1 LNHDA and CDR2 SQIVND (reference sequence). This CDR3 is built from 16 residues. CDR3 amino acids: CASETLAGGPTDTQYF. The CDR3 nucleotides read TGTGCCAGTGAAACTCTAGCGGGAGGACCCACAGATACGCAGTATTTT.